The 9 T cell receptor beta chains given below trace back to one sample, sequenced in a study of vaccination and CD4 T cells after COVID-19. Antigen specificity for these receptors is unknown. Sequence data for DNA of cultured CD4+ T cells were generated by the Oncomine TCR Beta short-read assay. Genomic DNA from cultured CD4+ T cells was extracted. MiXCR, applied by TCRdb to the PCR reads, yields one record per CDR3 protein. Among over 8,500 distinct CDR3 sequences listed, roughly 30% were seen once. Sample treatment: approximately 10-day PBMC culture with coronavirus spike peptide pools or control peptides (ViraFEST assay). Before the COVID-19 pandemic (2011-2018), CD4+ T cells were obtained from the unexposed donor. The sample consisted of CD4+ T cells from blood, cultured in vitro. These receptors all stem from a human donor in good health.

This sequence joins TRBV2 and TRBJ2-7; possibly TRBD2 for D (6 bases). Germline lookup yields CDR1 SNHLY and CDR2 FYNNEI. The CDR3 sequence is 14 residues long. Trimming cost V 8 bases and J 2 bases, with 16 bases left between them. The CDR3 DNA sequence: TGTGCCAGCGGGCCCGGGACTTCACCCTACGAGCAGTACTTC. This sequence encodes CASGPGTSPYEQYF.

The chain joins TRBV20-1 to TRBJ1-5; tentative D call: TRBD1 (5 bases). The germline CDR1 and CDR2 sequences are DFQATT and SNEGSKA (reference sequence). The ends were cut back, 6 bases at V and 4 bases at J, with 19 bases in the middle. The CDR3 sequence is 15 residues long. The CDR3: CSASHGGFENQPQHF. CDR3 sequence (DNA): TGCAGTGCCAGCCACGGGGGTTTCGAGAATCAGCCCCAGCATTTT.

V is TRBV6-1 and J is TRBJ2-3; TRBD2 agrees at 8 bases. The germline V gene encodes CDR1 MNHNS and CDR2 SASEGT. V shed 0 bases and J 6 bases; nucleotides not matched to a gene: 8. The CDR3 extends over 16 amino acids. The CDR3 bases are TGTGCCAGCAGTGAAGCGCCCAGCGGGGGCAGGGATACGCAGTATTTT. Its protein is CASSEAPSGGRDTQYF.

This clonotype was counted only a few times. The chain links TRBV20-1 to TRBJ2-1; a weak D match, TRBD1 (6 bases). V was pared by 4 bases and J by 7 bases, with 11 bases between. The length of the CDR3 is 12 residues. In germline, CDR1 is DFQATT, CDR2 SNEGSKA (reference sequence). CDR3 nucleotides: TGCAGTGCTATGAGGCAGGGGAATGAGCAGTTCTTC. Its protein product is CSAMRQGNEQFF.

This clonotype was counted between two and nine times. This sequence joins TRBV20-1 and TRBJ2-5; perhaps TRBD2 as D (6 bases). V was cut by 4 bases and J by 2 bases, with 14 bases left in between. CDR3 size: 14 residues. Germline V CDR1 and CDR2: DFQATT, SNEGSKA (reference sequence). CDR3 DNA sequence: TGCAGTGCTACCAAAGGGGACTTTCAAGAGACCCAGTACTTC. It yields the protein CSATKGDFQETQYF.

CDR3 region: CASSVEAGKGETQYF. CDR3 in DNA: TGTGCCAGCAGCGTAGAGGCGGGGAAGGGAGAGACCCAGTACTTC. V and J are TRBV9 and TRBJ2-5; a possible D gene is TRBD2 (6 bases). Trimming stripped 0 bases from V and 4 bases from J, with 13 bases between. The CDR3 runs 15 residues. The germline V gene has CDR1 SGDLS and CDR2 YYNGEE. The whole variable domain, remainder taken from reference TRBV9 and TRBJ2-5, is DSGVTQTPKHLITATGQRVTLRCSPRSGDLSVYWYQQSLDQGLQFLIQYYNGEERAKGNILERFSAQQFPDLHSELNLSSLELGDSALYFCASSVEAGKGETQYFGPGTRLLVL.

The V gene is TRBV20-1, the J gene TRBJ2-7; tentatively, D is TRBD1 or TRBD2 (6 bases each). Germline CDR1 reads DFQATT; CDR2 reads SNEGSKA (reference sequence). Trimming left V 6 bases short and J 1 base short, with 19 bases between. The length of the CDR3 is 15 residues. CDR3 region: CSAIRQGTYSYEQYF. In DNA form, the CDR3 reads TGCAGTGCCATCAGGCAGGGGACTTATTCCTACGAGCAGTACTTC.

The chain employs TRBV28 and TRBJ2-3, with 8 positions matching TRBD2. Germline V gene lookup returns CDR1 MDHEN and CDR2 SYDVKM. The CDR3 contains 16 residues. Trimming removed 3 bases from V and 2 bases from J; junction bases left unmatched: 7. The CDR3 nucleotides read TGTGCCAGCAGTTTCATTTTAGCGGGGACCACAGATACGCAGTATTTT. Amino acids: CASSFILAGTTDTQYF. Drawing the rest from reference TRBV28 and TRBJ2-3, the complete variable domain is DVKVTQSSRYLVKRTGEKVFLECVQDMDHENMFWYRQDPGLGLRLIYFSYDVKMKEKGDIPEGYSVSREKKERFSLILESASTNQTSMYLCASSFILAGTTDTQYFGPGTRLTVL.

The chain combines TRBV28 with TRBJ2-2; D is unclear. Between the trimmed V and J ends, which lost 3 bases and 6 bases, there was a span of 5 bases. Germline V lookup: CDR1 MDHEN, CDR2 SYDVKM. This CDR3 is 12 amino acids long. The CDR3, as DNA: TGTGCCAGCAGTTTCGTGTCCGGGGAGCTGTTTTTT. Translation gives CASSFVSGELFF.